A single sample gave rise to the 8 T cell receptor beta chains below, sequenced in a study of blood T cell repertoires in COVID-19. The protocol was immunoSEQ multiplex PCR, while the TCRdb copy is restricted to in-frame clones and leaves out a portion. The sample comprises over 250,000 clones, approximately 88% of which are singletons, and roughly 10% rests with the top ten. Sequences were obtained from peripheral blood. Receptors originate from a woman between 65 and 79 years old with COVID-19, enrolled during active disease.

This clone appeared a single time. The CDR3 here is CASSSRDTQYF. CDR3 DNA: TGTGCCAGCAGCTCCCGGGATACGCAGTATTTT. The chain has TRBV11-3 and TRBJ2-3; no clear D. The CDR3 is 11 residues long. Germline V lookup: CDR1 SGHNT, CDR2 YENEEA. Trimming took 4 bases from V and 6 from J, leaving 5 bases between them.

This chain connects TRBV13 to TRBJ2-2, with 8 positions matching TRBD1. The V gene's germline CDR1 is PRHDT and CDR2 FYEKMQ (reference sequence). V shed 4 bases and J 4 bases; nucleotides not matched to a gene: 2. This CDR3 comprises 14 residues. The CDR3 coding sequence is TGTGCCAGCAGCTCGGACAGGGTCACCGGGGAGCTGTTTTTT. Translating gives CASSSDRVTGELFF.

The J gene is TRBJ1-5, the V gene TRBV6-1; D is unresolved. This CDR3 is built from 12 residues. Germline CDR1 is MNHNS and CDR2 is SASEGT. Trimming shortened V by 2 bases and J by 15 bases, and 14 bases separated the two germline ends. This CDR3 reads CASSENRNFGHF. CDR3 coding DNA: TGTGCCAGCAGTGAAAATCGTAACTTCGGGCATTTT.

V and J are TRBV7-2 and TRBJ2-7; 7 bases agree with TRBD2. The germline V gene has CDR1 SGHTA and CDR2 FQGNSA. The trim removed 6 bases at V and 8 bases at J, leaving 16 bases unmatched. The length of the CDR3 is 15 residues. The CDR3 reads CASSKSGTTSLQQYF. The CDR3 nucleotides are TGTGCCAGCAGTAAATCCGGGACTACCTCTTTGCAGCAGTACTTC. Filled out from reference TRBV7-2 and TRBJ2-7, the complete variable domain reads GAGVSQSPSNKVTEKGKDVELRCDPISGHTALYWYRQSLGQGLEFLIYFQGNSAPDKSGLPSDRFSAERTGGSVSTLTIQRTQQEDSAVYLCASSKSGTTSLQQYFGPGTRLTVT.

The chain joins TRBV4-1 to TRBJ2-7; 9 nucleotides agree with TRBD1. The CDR3 is 15 amino acids. The V gene's germline CDR1 is MGHRA and CDR2 YSYEKL. Trimming cost V 1 base and J 2 bases; bases outside gene matches: 3. The CDR3 sequence is CASSQGTGATYEQYF. CDR3 DNA: TGCGCCAGCAGCCAAGGGACAGGGGCGACCTACGAGCAGTACTTC.

V gene TRBV3-1 (or the pseudogene TRBV3-2) combines with J gene TRBJ2-7, with TRBD1 matching 9 bases. Germline-derived CDR1 and CDR2 are LGHDT and YNNKEL (reference sequence). After removal of 6 bases from V and 0 bases from J, the junction contained 9 bases not matched to a gene. The CDR3 totals 16 residues. CDR3 nucleotide sequence: TGTGCCAGCAGTCACAATCCGGGACAGGGCTCCTACGAGCAGTACTTC. Residues: CASSHNPGQGSYEQYF.

V is TRBV28 and J is TRBJ1-2; D might be TRBD1 (5 bases). Germline CDR1 is MDHEN and CDR2 is SYDVKM. V gave up 6 bases and J gave up 3 bases, with 17 bases separating them. The CDR3 is 15 residues long. The CDR3 nucleotides read TGTGCCAGCAGAAAAGGAGGGCAGGGCGACTATGGCTACACCTTC. Residues: CASRKGGQGDYGYTF.

This clone was counted between two and nine times. The chain recombines TRBV28 with TRBJ1-2; D might be TRBD1 (5 bases). This CDR3 has 12 amino acids. Trimming removed 3 bases from V and 8 bases from J, with 10 bases in between. The germline V gene encodes CDR1 MDHEN and CDR2 SYDVKM. The CDR3 coding sequence is TGTGCCAGCAGTTTTGGGAAGGGGGGCTACACCTTC. It is translated as CASSFGKGGYTF.